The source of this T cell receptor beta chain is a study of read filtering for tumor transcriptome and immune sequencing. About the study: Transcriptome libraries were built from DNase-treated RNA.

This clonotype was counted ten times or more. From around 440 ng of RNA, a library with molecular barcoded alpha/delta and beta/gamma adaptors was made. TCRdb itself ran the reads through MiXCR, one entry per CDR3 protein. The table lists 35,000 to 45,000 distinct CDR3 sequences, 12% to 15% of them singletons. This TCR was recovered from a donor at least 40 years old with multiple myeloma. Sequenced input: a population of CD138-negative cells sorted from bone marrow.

CDR3 nucleotide sequence: TGTGCCAGCAGCCTAATCCCTGGGGCCAACGTCCTGACTTTC. Amino acid sequence: CASSLIPGANVLTF. V is TRBV7-2 and J is TRBJ2-6; no firm D call. This CDR3 region has 14 residues. V lost 5 bases and J 2 bases, leaving 7 bases between the germline ends. The germline V gene has CDR1 SGHTA and CDR2 FQGNSA.